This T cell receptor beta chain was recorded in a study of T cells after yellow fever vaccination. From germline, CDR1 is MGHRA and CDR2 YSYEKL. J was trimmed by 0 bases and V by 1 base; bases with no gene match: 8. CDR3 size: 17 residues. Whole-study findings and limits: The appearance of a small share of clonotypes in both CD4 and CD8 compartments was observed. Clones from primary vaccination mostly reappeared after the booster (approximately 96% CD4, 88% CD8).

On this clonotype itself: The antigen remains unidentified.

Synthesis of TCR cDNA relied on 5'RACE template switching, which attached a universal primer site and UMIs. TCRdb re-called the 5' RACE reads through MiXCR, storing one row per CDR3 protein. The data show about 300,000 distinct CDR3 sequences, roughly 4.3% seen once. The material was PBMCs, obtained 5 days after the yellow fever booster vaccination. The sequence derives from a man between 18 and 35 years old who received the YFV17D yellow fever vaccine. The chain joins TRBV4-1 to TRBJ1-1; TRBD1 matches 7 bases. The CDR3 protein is CASSQGRTGVMNTEAFF. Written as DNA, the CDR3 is TGCGCCAGCAGCCAAGGAAGAACAGGGGTTATGAACACTGAAGCTTTCTTT.